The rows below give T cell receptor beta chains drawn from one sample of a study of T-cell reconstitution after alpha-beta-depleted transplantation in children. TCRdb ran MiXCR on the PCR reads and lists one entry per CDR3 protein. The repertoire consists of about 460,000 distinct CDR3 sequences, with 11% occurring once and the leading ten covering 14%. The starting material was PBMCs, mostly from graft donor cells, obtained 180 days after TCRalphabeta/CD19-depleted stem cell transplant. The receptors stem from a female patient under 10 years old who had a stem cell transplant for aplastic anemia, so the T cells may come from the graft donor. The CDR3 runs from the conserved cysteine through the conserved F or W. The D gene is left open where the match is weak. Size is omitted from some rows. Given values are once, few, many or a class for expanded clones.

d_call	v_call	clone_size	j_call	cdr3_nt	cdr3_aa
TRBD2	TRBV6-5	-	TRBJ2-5	TGTGCCAGCAGTTTTAGCGGGAGCCCCGGAGAGACCCAGTACTTC	CASSFSGSPGETQYF
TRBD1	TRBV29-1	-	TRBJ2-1	TGCAGCGTCCCCGGGACAGCTGAGGCGATCTCCTACAATGAGCAGTTCTTC	CSVPGTAEAISYNEQFF
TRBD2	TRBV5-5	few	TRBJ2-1	TGTGCCAGCAGCTTGGATCCCTCGCCGGGACTAGCATACAATGAGCAGTTCTTC	CASSLDPSPGLAYNEQFF
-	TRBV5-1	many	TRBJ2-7	TGCGCCAGCAGCCCCGGCCGCAGGGGCTACGAGCAGTACTTC	CASSPGRRGYEQYF
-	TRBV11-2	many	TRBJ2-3	TGTGCCAGCAGCGCTCGGACGGGGAGGTTGGATACGCAGTATTTT	CASSARTGRLDTQYF
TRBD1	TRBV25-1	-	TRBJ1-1	TGTGCCAGCAGAGGGACAGGGGGCAAGGACACTGAAGCTTTCTTT	CASRGTGGKDTEAFF
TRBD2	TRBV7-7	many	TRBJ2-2	TGTGCCAGCAGCCAGCGGGAGAACACCGGGGAGCTGTTTTTT	CASSQRENTGELFF
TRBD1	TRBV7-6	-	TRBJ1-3	TGTGCCAGCAGCGAAAGGGGGCTAAGGGACACCATATATTTT	CASSERGLRDTIYF
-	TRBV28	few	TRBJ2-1	TGTGCCAGCAGTACTGGGGCAGGGAACAACAATGAGCAGTTCTTC	CASSTGAGNNNEQFF
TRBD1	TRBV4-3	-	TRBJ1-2	TGCGCCAGCAGCCAAGATAGCAGGACAGGGGCAAAGGGTGGCTACACCTTC	CASSQDSRTGAKGGYTF
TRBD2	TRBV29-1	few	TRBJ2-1	TGCAGCGTCCAGCCTTTTTTGGGACTAGCGGGGGGGAATGAGCAGTTCTTC	CSVQPFLGLAGGNEQFF
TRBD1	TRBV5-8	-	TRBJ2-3	TGTGCCAGCAGCCGGACAGGGCAAAGAACAGATACGCAGTATTTT	CASSRTGQRTDTQYF
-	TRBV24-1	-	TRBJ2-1	TGTGCCACCAGTGATTGGCCAGTCCACAATGAGCAGTTCTTC	CATSDWPVHNEQFF
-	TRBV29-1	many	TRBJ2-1	TGCAGCGTTGGCCCGTCGGGAAGGCAGTTCTTC	CSVGPSGRQFF
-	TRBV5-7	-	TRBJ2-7	TGTGCCAGCAGGCCGGGACACCCGGTGGGGGAGCAGTACTTC	CASRPGHPVGEQYF
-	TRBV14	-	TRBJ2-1	TGTGCCAGCAGCCAAGATCGGCGAAGATATGAGCAGTTCTTC	CASSQDRRRYEQFF
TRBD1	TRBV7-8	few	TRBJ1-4	TGTGCCAGCAGCGGCAGGGGGTCAGGTGAAAAACTGTTTTTT	CASSGRGSGEKLFF
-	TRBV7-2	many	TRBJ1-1	TGTGCCAGCAGCTTAGCGGCAGGGAGGGGGTTCACTGAAGCTTTCTTT	CASSLAAGRGFTEAFF
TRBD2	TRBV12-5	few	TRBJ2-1	TGTGCTAGTGGTTGGACCACTAGCGGGAGAGGGGACTACAATGAGCAGTTCTTC	CASGWTTSGRGDYNEQFF
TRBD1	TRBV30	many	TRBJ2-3	TGTGCCTGGAGTCCCGGGACAGGGAACGCAGATACGCAGTATTTT	CAWSPGTGNADTQYF
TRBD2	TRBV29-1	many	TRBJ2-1	TGCAGCGTTGGAGGACTAGCGGTCCATGAGCAGTTCTTC	CSVGGLAVHEQFF
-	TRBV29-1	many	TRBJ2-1	TGCAGCGTTTACAGGGCCAGTGAGCAGTTCTTC	CSVYRASEQFF
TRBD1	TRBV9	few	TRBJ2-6	TGTGCCAGCAGCGCCCAGGGGGCGCTAGGGGCCAACGTCCTGACTTTC	CASSAQGALGANVLTF
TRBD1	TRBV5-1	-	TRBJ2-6	TGCGCCAGCAGCTTGGGGACAGGGTTCTCTGGGGCCAACGTCCTGACTTTC	CASSLGTGFSGANVLTF
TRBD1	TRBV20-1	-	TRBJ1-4	TGCAGTGCTAGAAGGACAGGGCTTGCAACTAATGAAAAACTGTTTTTT	CSARRTGLATNEKLFF
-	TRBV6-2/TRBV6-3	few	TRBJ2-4	TGTGCCAGCGAGAGGAGGCAGGGGACGTACATTCAGTACTTC	CASERRQGTYIQYF
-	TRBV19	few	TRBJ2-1	TGTGCCAGTAGTATAACCGGGAAGTTCCTGAATGAGCAGTTCTTC	CASSITGKFLNEQFF
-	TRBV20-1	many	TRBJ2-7	TGCAGTGCTCGACCTGGGTCCTACGAGCAGTACTTC	CSARPGSYEQYF
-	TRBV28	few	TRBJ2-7	TGTGCTCCCCCTTGGGCGCCCCAAAGAAGCTCCTACGAGCAGTACTTC	CAPPWAPQRSSYEQYF
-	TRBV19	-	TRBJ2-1	TGTGCCAGTAGTGCCCATGAGCAGTTCTTC	CASSAHEQFF
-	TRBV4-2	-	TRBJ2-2	TGTGCCAGCAGCCAAGGAGGACTCACCGGGGAGCTGTTTTTT	CASSQGGLTGELFF
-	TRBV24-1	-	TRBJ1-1	TGTGCCACCAGTGGGGGCGGGACAACGACTGAAGCTTTCTTT	CATSGGGTTTEAFF
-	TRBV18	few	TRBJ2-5	TGTGCCAGCTCACCATGGAGAAACCAAGAGACCCAGTACTTC	CASSPWRNQETQYF
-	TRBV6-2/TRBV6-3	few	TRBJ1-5	TGTGCCAGCAGTTACCGAAGCGGTACCAATCAGCCCCAGCATTTT	CASSYRSGTNQPQHF
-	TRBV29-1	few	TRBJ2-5	TGCAGCGTTGGACAGGGAGGAGAGACCCAGTACTTC	CSVGQGGETQYF
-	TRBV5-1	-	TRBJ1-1	TGCGCCAGCAGCTACAAGGACCGGTGGGCTGAAGCTTTCTTT	CASSYKDRWAEAFF
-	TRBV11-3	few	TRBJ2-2	TGTGCCAGCAGCCGGGCCGGAGGGACCACCGGGGAGCTGTTTTTT	CASSRAGGTTGELFF
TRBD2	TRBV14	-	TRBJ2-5	TGTGCCAGCAGCCAAGAACCCAACCTAGCGGGAGGAGGCGAGACCCAGTACTTC	CASSQEPNLAGGGETQYF
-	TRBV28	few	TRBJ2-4	TGTGCCAGCAGCCTAGGACACATTCAAATGCTAGCCAAAAACATTCAGTACTTC	CASSLGHIQMLAKNIQYF
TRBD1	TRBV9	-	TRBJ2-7	TGTGCCAGCAGCGTGGGAGACAGGGCCTACGAGCAGTACTTC	CASSVGDRAYEQYF
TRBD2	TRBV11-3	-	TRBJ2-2	TGTGCCAGCAGCTTAGCTGCGTCTAGCGGGGCCGGGGAGCTGTTTTTT	CASSLAASSGAGELFF
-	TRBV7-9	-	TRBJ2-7	TGTGCCAGCTCTCCCCGTGGGCAGGGTAGTCCCTACGAGCAGTACTTC	CASSPRGQGSPYEQYF
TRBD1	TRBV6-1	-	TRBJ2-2	TGTGCCGCCCACCCCAGGGGGCGAAACACCGGGGAGCTGTTTTTT	CAAHPRGRNTGELFF
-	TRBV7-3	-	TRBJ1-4	TGTGCCAGCAGCTTAAGGACCGGTGAAAAACTGTTTTTT	CASSLRTGEKLFF
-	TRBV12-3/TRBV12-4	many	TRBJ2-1	TGTGCCAGTGGGCGACGGGGAGCTAGGGTCTTC	CASGRRGARVF
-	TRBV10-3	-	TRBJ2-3	TGTGCCATCAGCCGGGAGGGACAGGGACCAGATACGCAGTATTTT	CAISREGQGPDTQYF
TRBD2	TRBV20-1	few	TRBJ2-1	TGCAGTGCTCCCCGGGAGGAGACTACTGAGCAGTTCTTC	CSAPREETTEQFF
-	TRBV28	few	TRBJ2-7	TGTGCCAGCAGTTTGGGACCAGCCGGGGGCGAGCAGTACTTC	CASSLGPAGGEQYF
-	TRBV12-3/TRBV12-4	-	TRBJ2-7	TGTGCCAGCAGACCCAGCGGGACAGCCTACGAGCAGTACTTC	CASRPSGTAYEQYF
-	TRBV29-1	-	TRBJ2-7	TGCAGCGTTGAAGATAACAGGGAAAGCTCCTACGAGCAGTACTTC	CSVEDNRESSYEQYF
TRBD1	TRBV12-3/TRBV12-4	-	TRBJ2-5	TGTGCCAGCAGTCCAACAAGGGACAGGGGAGAGACCCAGTACTTC	CASSPTRDRGETQYF
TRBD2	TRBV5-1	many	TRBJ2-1	TGCGCCAGCAGCTTGGGACTAGCCACGACAAATGAGCAGTTCTTC	CASSLGLATTNEQFF
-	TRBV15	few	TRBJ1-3	TGTGCCACCAGCAGAGATCGGGGGACCCGAGACTCTGGAAACACCATATATTTT	CATSRDRGTRDSGNTIYF
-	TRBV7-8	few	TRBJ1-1	TGTGCCAGCAGCTTTCTAGGTGGAGGGGAAGGCACTGAAGCTTTCTTT	CASSFLGGGEGTEAFF
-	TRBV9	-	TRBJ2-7	TGTGCCAGCAGCGTAGGGGACACCGCCTACGAGCAGTACTTC	CASSVGDTAYEQYF